Presented here are 18 T cell receptor beta chains from one specimen sequenced in a study of PD-1 blockade in classical Hodgkin lymphoma. This table comes from immunoSEQ multiplex PCR, and its TCRdb copy is limited to in-frame clones, with some not included. The table lists around 100,000 clones, just over 90% of them singletons. Documented time point: cycle 4 day 1 (C4D1), after less than seven weeks of nivolumab. Relapse was seen in all patients after autologous stem cell transplantation, and brentuximab vedotin exposure was variable. This specimen consisted of peripheral blood mononuclear cells (PBMCs), obtained before the fourth cycle of nivolumab. These receptor sequences come from a human donor with classical Hodgkin lymphoma.

The chain links TRBV7-2 to TRBJ2-1, with TRBD1 identical over 9 bases. The CDR3 is made up of 15 amino acids. V trimming: 2 bases; J trimming: 8 bases; junction bases outside the gene matches: 7. The V gene's germline CDR1 is SGHTA and CDR2 FQGNSA. Here the CDR3 DNA reads TGTGCCAGCAGCTTAAAAAGGACAGGGGCCGATGAGCAGTTCTTC. This codes for CASSLKRTGADEQFF. The full variable domain, completed using reference TRBV7-2 and TRBJ2-1, is GAGVSQSPSNKVTEKGKDVELRCDPISGHTALYWYRQSLGQGLEFLIYFQGNSAPDKSGLPSDRFSAERTGGSVSTLTIQRTQQEDSAVYLCASSLKRTGADEQFFGPGTRLTVL.

DNA for the CDR3: TGTGCCAGCAATAAGGGTACCTACGAGCAGTACTTC. This codes for CASNKGTYEQYF. The rearrangement uses TRBV6-5 and TRBJ2-7; D not certain. Germline V lookup: CDR1 MNHEY, CDR2 SVGAGI. V lost 7 bases to trimming and J lost 2 bases, with 9 bases between them. The CDR3 consists of 12 residues.

The genes are TRBV7-3 and TRBJ2-1, with D unclear. CDR3 length: 14 amino acids. Trimming shortened V by 6 bases and J by 6 bases, and 15 bases separated the two germline ends. Germline lookup yields CDR1 SGHTA and CDR2 FQGTGA. The CDR3 nucleotides are TGTGCCAGCAGTCGGGTCCTTTCAGGCAATGAGCAGTTCTTC. This encodes CASSRVLSGNEQFF. Using reference TRBV7-3 and TRBJ2-1 for the parts outside the CDR3, the full variable domain is GAGVSQTPSNKVTEKGKYVELRCDPISGHTALYWYRQSLGQGPEFLIYFQGTGAADDSGLPNDRFFAVRPEGSVSTLKIQRTERGDSAVYLCASSRVLSGNEQFFGPGTRLTVL.

J is TRBJ2-3 and V is TRBV7-2; 9 bases fit TRBD2. CDR1 is SGHTA and CDR2 is FQGNSA in the germline V gene. CDR3 length: 14 amino acids. Trimming cost V 4 bases and J 6 bases; bases outside gene matches: 5. CDR3 loop: CASSSRLAVDTQYF. The CDR3 DNA is TGTGCCAGCAGCTCCCGACTAGCGGTCGATACGCAGTATTTT.

In this sample, this clone turned up once. The CDR3 reads CASSPGGTTEAFF. The CDR3 DNA reads as TGCGCCAGCAGTCCGGGGGGAACCACTGAAGCTTTCTTT. The rearrangement links TRBV5-1 to TRBJ1-1, with D possibly TRBD1 on 5 matching bases. Trimming stripped 5 bases from V and 4 bases from J, with 12 bases between. Germline CDR1 and CDR2: SGHRS and YFSETQ. The CDR3 consists of 13 residues.

This clone was picked up a small number of times. The rearrangement links TRBV28 to TRBJ2-3, with 8 bases fitting TRBD2. V shed 5 bases and J 8 bases; nucleotides not matched to a gene: 15. Per the germline V gene, CDR1 is MDHEN and CDR2 is SYDVKM. This CDR3 contains 16 residues. The DNA of the CDR3 is TGTGCCAGCAGTGGCGAAGGGCGGGGGGCCCGGTTTACGCAGTATTTT. Translation gives CASSGEGRGARFTQYF.

This clone came up once. The chain uses TRBV18 and TRBJ1-5, with D possibly TRBD1 on 6 matching bases. Germline CDR1 is KGHSH and CDR2 is LQKENI. The CDR3 totals 16 residues. V lost 0 bases, J lost 5 bases, and 14 bases lay in between. The CDR3 region is CASSPPGGGGDQPQHF. CDR3 in DNA: TGTGCCAGCTCACCACCAGGTGGGGGCGGGGATCAGCCCCAGCATTTT.

This chain uses TRBV6-1 with TRBJ1-4; D is unclear. CDR3 size: 14 residues. V lost 4 bases, J lost 0 bases, and 6 bases lay in between. Per the germline V gene, CDR1 is MNHNS and CDR2 is SASEGT. CDR3 sequence: CASSVTATNEKLFF. The DNA of the CDR3 is TGTGCCAGCAGTGTAACTGCAACTAATGAAAAACTGTTTTTT.

The V and J genes are TRBV16 and TRBJ2-2, with D uncertain. The CDR3 has 13 residues. Germline V gene data show CDR1 as KGHSY and CDR2 as FQNENV. The V and J ends lost 2 bases and 7 bases respectively, with 8 bases between them. DNA of the CDR3: TGTGCCAGCAGCCAAGGTCCTCTCGGGGAGCTGTTTTTT. It specifies CASSQGPLGELFF.

A single count supports this clone. The chain links TRBV7-8 to TRBJ2-6; a possible D gene is TRBD1 (6 bases). Trimming removed 3 bases from V and 1 base from J, with 10 bases in between. Germline V gene data show CDR1 as SGHVS and CDR2 as FQNEAQ. This CDR3 has 16 residues. DNA for the CDR3: TGTGCCAGCAGCTTCATTAGGGGGTCTGGGGCCAACGTCCTGACTTTC. Encoded protein: CASSFIRGSGANVLTF.

The chain joins TRBV7-9 to TRBJ2-1; TRBD2 matches at 7 bases. Germline V CDR1 and CDR2: SEHNR, FQNEAQ (reference sequence). V lost 2 bases, J lost 5 bases, and 18 bases stayed unmatched. The CDR3 has 19 residues. The CDR3 sequence is CASSLRSGLKAWTDNEQFF. CDR3 in DNA: TGTGCCAGCAGCTTACGATCGGGACTAAAGGCTTGGACGGACAATGAGCAGTTCTTC.

The J gene is TRBJ1-6, the V gene TRBV21-1; the table's D call, TRBD1, was not checked against the DNA. TRBV21-1 is noted as a pseudogene. The CDR3 length is 17 residues. The CDR3, as DNA: TGTGCCAACGAGGACAGGGAACGGGTAGCTGTGAATTCACCCCTCCACTTT. Amino acids: CANEDRERVAVNSPLHF.

This clone was counted a single time. This chain joins TRBV7-7 and TRBJ2-1; D is undetermined. The germline V and J ends were trimmed by 5 bases and 4 bases, with 9 bases remaining between them. The CDR3 length is 13 residues. Germline values: CDR1 SSHAT, CDR2 FNYEAQ (reference sequence). CDR3 in DNA: TGTGCCAGCAGCCCCCCCGGGTACAATGAGCAGTTCTTC. This translates into CASSPPGYNEQFF.

The chain recombines TRBV9 with TRBJ1-3; no clear D gene. The V end was cut by 5 bases, the J end by 1 base, with 10 bases between. The CDR3 has 14 residues. Germline CDR1 and CDR2: SGDLS and YYNGEE. CDR3: CASRRGVSGNTIYF. The CDR3 bases are TGTGCCAGCAGACGCGGGGTTTCTGGAAACACCATATATTTT.

This chain links TRBV5-6 with TRBJ2-7, with 13 bases aligning to TRBD2. CDR1 and CDR2 from the germline V gene are SGHDT and YYEEEE. The CDR3 sequence is 18 residues long. The junction had 14 bases not matched to a gene; V was cut back by 3 bases and J by 5 bases. CDR3 amino acids: CASSYPKTTSGGADEQYF. The CDR3 coding sequence is TGTGCCAGCAGCTACCCCAAGACTACTAGCGGGGGGGCGGACGAGCAGTACTTC.

The chain carries TRBV10-1 and TRBJ2-5, with no clear D. V shed 3 bases and J shed 2 bases, with 10 bases lying between them. CDR1 is WNHNN and CDR2 is SYGVQD in the germline V gene (reference sequence). This CDR3 region has 14 residues. The CDR3 DNA reads TGCGCCAGCAGTGATGGCAGGTGGCAAGAGACCCAGTACTTC. Translation gives CASSDGRWQETQYF.

V gene TRBV7-9 combines with J gene TRBJ1-4; 7 bases agree with TRBD1. Losses at the gene ends were 5 bases for V and 3 bases for J; bases not matched to a gene: 6. The CDR3 extends over 15 amino acids. Per the germline V gene, CDR1 is SEHNR and CDR2 is FQNEAQ (reference sequence). The CDR3 sequence is CASSRKTGSNEKLFF. The DNA of the CDR3 is TGTGCCAGCAGCCGAAAGACAGGGTCTAATGAAAAACTGTTTTTT.

V and J are TRBV5-4 and TRBJ1-1; 8 nucleotides agree with TRBD1. The germline CDR1 and CDR2 sequences are SGHNT and YYREEE (reference sequence). This CDR3 spans 13 amino acids. J lost 3 bases, V lost 4 bases, and 2 bases had no gene match. The CDR3 coding sequence is TGTGCCAGCAGCCTGGACAGGGACACTGAAGCTTTCTTT. It specifies CASSLDRDTEAFF.